Shown below are 21 T cell receptor beta chains from a single sample sequenced in a study of OX40 agonist ivuxolimab in advanced cancers. Sequencing was performed with immunoSEQ multiplex PCR; in TCRdb, only in-frame clones are kept and a portion is missing. The data show approximately 100,000 clones, with approximately 90% seen just once and 0.7% to 1% held by the top ten. Sequencing used CD4+ or CD8+ T cells sorted from blood, obtained in a trial of the OX40 agonist ivuxolimab. The source is an adult with an advanced solid tumor such as melanoma, head and neck, liver or kidney cancer.

The V gene is TRBV6-5, the J gene TRBJ2-2; no reliable D call. Looked up from germline, CDR1 is MNHEY and CDR2 is SVGAGI. The CDR3 contains 14 residues. V was clipped by 7 bases and J by 2 bases, with 11 bases between them. CDR3 sequence (DNA): TGTGCCAGCACCCGGAAGGGAAACACCGGGGAGCTGTTTTTT. Translated: CASTRKGNTGELFF.

The rearrangement links TRBV5-1 to TRBJ1-1; 8 bases agree with TRBD1. Trimming took 2 bases from V and 1 from J; bases not matched to a gene: 7. This CDR3 is 16 amino acids long. The germline V gene encodes CDR1 SGHRS and CDR2 YFSETQ. This CDR3 is CASSFRTGPGNTEAFF. The CDR3 DNA reads TGCGCCAGCAGCTTTAGGACAGGGCCGGGGAACACTGAAGCTTTCTTT.

This rearrangement joins TRBV20-1 to TRBJ2-3, with D hard to call. The germline gives CDR1 DFQATT, CDR2 SNEGSKA (reference sequence). The CDR3 has 11 residues. V shed 5 bases and J shed 6 bases, with 9 bases lying between them. The CDR3 DNA reads TGCAGTGCTCTATCCCGCGATACGCAGTATTTT. It specifies CSALSRDTQYF.

This clone occurred a few times. In DNA, the CDR3 is TGTGCCTGGAGGAGGGCGAGAGGCAGGGGTCTCCACGAGCAGTACTTC. Translation gives CAWRRARGRGLHEQYF. The V call is TRBV30, the J call TRBJ2-7; a weak D match, TRBD1 (6 bases). The length of the CDR3 is 16 residues. CDR1 and CDR2 from the germline V gene are GTSNPN and SVGIG (reference sequence). V dropped 3 bases and J dropped 5 bases, with 23 bases sitting between them.

The gene calls are TRBV21-1 and TRBJ2-4; TRBD1 is the table's D call and was not checked against the DNA. TRBV21-1 is a listed pseudogene. The CDR3 spans 15 residues. CDR3: CASSWGLLAKNIQYF. The CDR3 bases are TGTGCCAGCAGCTGGGGCCTTTTAGCCAAAAACATTCAGTACTTC.

This chain uses TRBV10-2 with TRBJ2-5; 7 positions agree with TRBD1. There are 16 residues in the CDR3. Trimming took 6 bases from V and 5 from J; bases not matched to a gene: 15. Germline CDR1 is WSHSY and CDR2 is SAAADI. CDR3: CASSRDSPSFAETQYF. The CDR3 region has the DNA TGCGCCAGCAGCCGGGACAGTCCATCTTTCGCGGAGACCCAGTACTTC.

The rearrangement links TRBV5-1 to TRBJ1-2; possible D gene TRBD1, 5 bases. CDR1 is SGHRS, CDR2 YFSETQ, per germline. Trimming pared 4 bases from V and 4 bases from J, leaving 14 bases between. There are 14 residues in the CDR3. CDR3 protein: CASSPGEGSYGYTF. CDR3 DNA: TGCGCCAGCAGCCCGGGAGAGGGGAGCTATGGCTACACCTTC.

The table lists this clone with a count of one. The V call is TRBV9, the J call TRBJ1-2; D not resolved. The germline V gene has CDR1 SGDLS and CDR2 YYNGEE. Trimming removed 4 bases from V and 5 bases from J, with 6 bases in between. The CDR3 sequence is 11 residues long. The CDR3 sequence: CASSSNYGYTF. The CDR3 bases are TGTGCCAGCAGCTCGAATTATGGCTACACCTTC.

This CDR3 is CASSFGGSSYEQYF. The CDR3, as DNA: TGTGCCAGCAGCTTCGGTGGCAGCTCCTACGAGCAGTACTTC. The V call is TRBV7-2, the J call TRBJ2-7; D is unclear. The CDR3 covers 14 residues. V gave up 3 bases and J gave up 0 bases, with 9 bases separating them. CDR1 is SGHTA, CDR2 FQGNSA, per germline. Filled out from reference TRBV7-2 and TRBJ2-7, the complete variable domain reads GAGVSQSPSNKVTEKGKDVELRCDPISGHTALYWYRQSLGQGLEFLIYFQGNSAPDKSGLPSDRFSAERTGGSVSTLTIQRTQQEDSAVYLCASSFGGSSYEQYFGPGTRLTVT.

The chain couples TRBV29-1 to TRBJ1-2, with 8 bases matching TRBD1. With 2 bases clipped from V and 8 bases from J, the junction kept 4 bases outside the gene matches. The CDR3 totals 12 residues. CDR1 is SQVTM and CDR2 is ANQGSEA in the germline V gene. Here the CDR3 reads CSVEQQGGGYTF. The DNA of the CDR3 is TGCAGCGTTGAACAACAGGGGGGAGGCTACACCTTC. Based on the CDR3 plus reference TRBV29-1 and TRBJ1-2, the full variable domain is SAVISQKPSRDICQRGTSLTIQCQVDSQVTMMFWYRQQPGQSLTLIATANQGSEATYESGFVIDKFPISRPNLTFSTLTVSNMSPEDSSIYLCSVEQQGGGYTFGSGTRLTVV.

J is TRBJ1-6 and V is TRBV7-9; D is uncertain. Germline lookup yields CDR1 SEHNR and CDR2 FQNEAQ (reference sequence). CDR3 length: 14 residues. Trimming took off 2 bases at V and 7 bases at J, with 9 bases between the two ends. CDR3 in DNA: TGTGCCAGCAGCTTAATCATCGAGAATTCACCCCTCCACTTT. Translated, it gives CASSLIIENSPLHF.

This chain links TRBV7-8 with TRBJ2-7; 8 nucleotides line up with TRBD1. Trimming cost V 5 bases and J 4 bases; bases outside gene matches: 7. The CDR3 extends over 14 amino acids. Germline CDR1 SGHVS, CDR2 FQNEAQ. The CDR3 DNA follows: TGTGCCAGCAGCCCTAGGGGACAGGCTTACGAGCAGTACTTC. This encodes CASSPRGQAYEQYF.

V usage is TRBV15 and J usage is TRBJ2-3; D ambiguous. Trimming took 1 base from V and 0 from J, leaving 5 bases between them. CDR1 is LNHNV and CDR2 is YYDKDF in the germline V gene (reference sequence). The CDR3 totals 14 residues. The CDR3 region is CATSRGRSTDTQYF. The CDR3 DNA reads as TGTGCCACCAGCAGAGGTCGGAGCACAGATACGCAGTATTTT.

Note on this clone: The sample has other DNA sequences that encode this CDR3 too. The V and J genes are TRBV18 and TRBJ1-4; D is unclear. Germline lookup yields CDR1 KGHSH and CDR2 LQKENI. The V end was cut by 5 bases, the J end by 2 bases, with 6 bases between. The CDR3 contains 13 residues. The CDR3 reads CASSRATNEKLFF. The CDR3, as DNA: TGTGCCAGCTCAAGGGCTACTAATGAAAAACTGTTTTTT.

The chain combines TRBV6-6 with TRBJ2-7; D gene unclear. There are 13 residues in the CDR3. V lost 2 bases, J lost 7 bases, and 12 bases lay in between. Per germline, CDR1 MNHNY and CDR2 SVGAGI (reference sequence). The CDR3 coding sequence is TGTGCCAGCAGTTACATGATGATCGGGGAGCAGTACTTC. The encoded protein is CASSYMMIGEQYF.

V usage is TRBV4-1 and J usage is TRBJ2-5; D perhaps matches TRBD2 (6 bases). V was clipped by 4 bases and J by 1 base, with 13 bases between them. Germline CDR1 and CDR2: MGHRA and YSYEKL. The CDR3 covers 15 residues. This chain's CDR3 is CASSPRGTFQETQYF. The CDR3 DNA reads as TGCGCCAGCAGCCCTCGGGGGACGTTCCAAGAGACCCAGTACTTC.

CDR3 amino acids: CASSERGGPSDTQYF. The CDR3 DNA reads TGTGCCAGCAGCGAGCGGGGGGGCCCTTCAGATACGCAGTATTTT. The genes are TRBV6-4 and TRBJ2-3; 10 bases are a match to TRBD2. CDR3 length equals 15 residues. The J segment lost 4 bases and the V segment lost 6 bases, leaving 7 bases of the junction unmatched. Germline values: CDR1 MRHNA, CDR2 SNTAGT.

V is TRBV28 and J is TRBJ2-7; maybe TRBD1 (6 bases). Per the germline V gene, CDR1 is MDHEN and CDR2 is SYDVKM. The CDR3 has 15 residues. V gave up 1 base and J gave up 4 bases, with 14 bases separating them. The CDR3 spells CASSLSGSDRYEQYF. The CDR3 DNA sequence: TGTGCCAGCAGTTTATCAGGGAGTGACAGGTACGAGCAGTACTTC.

V is TRBV6-5 and J is TRBJ1-5, with D perhaps TRBD1 (5 bases). V was cut by 5 bases and J by 0 bases, with 11 bases left in between. The CDR3 has 15 amino acids. CDR1 is MNHEY and CDR2 is SVGAGI in the germline V gene. The CDR3 bases are TGTGCCAGCAGTCGACAGCAGAATAGCAATCAGCCCCAGCATTTT. Protein sequence: CASSRQQNSNQPQHF.

This chain connects TRBV10-1 to TRBJ2-5; D is perhaps TRBD1 (6 bases). The ends were cut back, 6 bases at V and 2 bases at J, with 16 bases in the middle. Germline CDR1 reads WNHNN; CDR2 reads SYGVQD (reference sequence). The CDR3 extends over 15 amino acids. Here the CDR3 DNA reads TGCGCCAGCAGCCTTGGGACAACACCTCAAGAGACCCAGTACTTC. Its translation is CASSLGTTPQETQYF.

The V and J genes are TRBV28 and TRBJ1-2; no clear D gene. CDR1 MDHEN and CDR2 SYDVKM come from the germline V gene. The CDR3 extends over 12 amino acids. V was cut by 8 bases and J by 3 bases, with 10 bases left in between. The chain's CDR3 is CASAGGHYGYTF. The CDR3 bases are TGTGCCAGCGCTGGCGGTCACTATGGCTACACCTTC.